This TCR beta chain derives from a study of a mutant IDH1 vaccine in newly diagnosed glioma. Regarding this clone: The antigen is not known.

Time point of the sample: week 35, safety follow-up. In every dose of vaccine, 300 ug of mutant IDH1 20-mer peptide was given alongside topical imiquimod. Astrocytomas that were new, WHO grade 3 or 4, IDH1-mutant and ATRX-lost were present in the donors. CDR3 length: 19 amino acids. V was clipped by 5 bases and J by 5 bases; unmatched bases: 19. From germline, CDR1 is MDHEN and CDR2 SYDVKM. Here immunoSEQ multiplex PCR was the method, and the copy in TCRdb shows in-frame clones only, minus some. The sample has some 46,000 clones; 85% to 95% are singletons. The clonotype originates from a man in his forties or fifties with glioma. V gene TRBV28 combines with J gene TRBJ2-5, with 11 nucleotides matching TRBD2. Source: PBMCs, taken from a glioma patient whose treatment included an IDH1 peptide vaccine. The CDR3 sequence is CASSPTNLPTSGNAETQYF. The CDR3 DNA follows: TGTGCCAGCAGTCCGACGAACCTTCCGACTAGCGGGAACGCGGAGACCCAGTACTTC. Full variable domain (remainder filled in from reference TRBV28 and TRBJ2-5): DVKVTQSSRYLVKRTGEKVFLECVQDMDHENMFWYRQDPGLGLRLIYFSYDVKMKEKGDIPEGYSVSREKKERFSLILESASTNQTSMYLCASSPTNLPTSGNAETQYFGPGTRLLVL.